Shown below are 7 T cell receptor beta chains from a single sample sequenced in a study of a mutant IDH1 vaccine in newly diagnosed glioma. Antigens for these TCRs are unknown. Time point reported: week 47, end of study. Vaccination comprised doses that each held 300 ug of mutant IDH1 20-mer peptide, plus topical imiquimod. Assay: immunoSEQ multiplex PCR; the TCRdb copy retains only in-frame clones and omits some. The sample includes approximately 50,000 clones, about four fifths seen only once; the top ten take 3% to 3.5%. Sequenced material: PBMCs, taken from a glioma patient whose treatment included an IDH1 peptide vaccine. The receptors derive from a woman aged 50 to 65 with glioma.

The rearrangement uses TRBV4-3 and TRBJ1-5, with unresolved D. This CDR3 is 14 amino acids long. V dropped 1 base and J dropped 3 bases, with 7 bases sitting between them. Germline lookup yields CDR1 LGHNA and CDR2 YSLEER. CDR3 coding DNA: TGCGCCAGCAGCCAAGGAACGGTCAATCAGCCCCAGCATTTT. Protein sequence: CASSQGTVNQPQHF.

About this clone: The same CDR3 arises from other DNA sequences in this sample as well. The chain uses TRBV27 and TRBJ1-2; D possibly corresponds to TRBD1 (6 bases). V was pared by 6 bases and J by 8 bases, with 13 bases between. The CDR3 is 12 residues long. Germline V gene sequence: CDR1 MNHEY, CDR2 SMNVEV (reference sequence). The CDR3 loop reads CASSTGLGGYTF. The CDR3 bases are TGTGCCAGCAGCACAGGGCTTGGAGGCTACACCTTC.

The chain carries TRBV6-1 and TRBJ1-4; the D is unclear. The CDR3 totals 14 residues. Looked up from germline, CDR1 is MNHNS and CDR2 is SASEGT. The V end was cut by 3 bases, the J end by 5 bases, with 10 bases between. The DNA for the CDR3 is TGTGCCAGCAGTGAGGGGTTGGGCAATGAAAAACTGTTTTTT. It yields the protein CASSEGLGNEKLFF.

The V call is TRBV30, the J call TRBJ1-2, with 7 bases fitting TRBD1. Germline values: CDR1 GTSNPN, CDR2 SVGIG (reference sequence). V lost 1 base, J lost 7 bases, and 9 bases stayed unmatched. This CDR3 contains 14 residues. CDR3 in DNA: TGTGCCTGGAGTGCCGAAACAGGGGTTTCTGGCTACACCTTC. It is translated as CAWSAETGVSGYTF.

The CDR3 nucleotides read TGTGCCAGCTCACCAGACCGGACAGGGGGCCACGAGCAGTACTTC. This encodes CASSPDRTGGHEQYF. The chain is built from TRBV18 and TRBJ2-7; 11 bases map to TRBD1. The CDR3 totals 15 residues. Germline values: CDR1 KGHSH, CDR2 LQKENI. The V segment lost 2 bases and the J segment 5 bases; nucleotides outside the gene matches: 5.

The rearrangement uses TRBV5-1 and TRBJ1-2, with a possible D match to TRBD1 (6 bases). Per the germline V gene, CDR1 is SGHRS and CDR2 is YFSETQ. The CDR3 covers 14 residues. Trimming cost V 3 bases and J 6 bases, with 15 bases left between them. The CDR3 loop reads CASSSIQGGDGYTF. As DNA, the CDR3 is TGCGCCAGCAGCTCAATACAGGGAGGCGATGGCTACACCTTC.

The V and J genes are TRBV30 and TRBJ1-3; the D gene is possibly TRBD1 (6 bases). The germline V gene has CDR1 GTSNPN and CDR2 SVGIG (reference sequence). The V gene lost 5 bases and the J gene lost 7 bases, with 12 bases spanning the gap. The CDR3 is 12 residues long. CDR3 sequence reads: CAWQGGDNTIYF. CDR3 nucleotides: TGTGCCTGGCAAGGGGGGGACAACACCATATATTTT.